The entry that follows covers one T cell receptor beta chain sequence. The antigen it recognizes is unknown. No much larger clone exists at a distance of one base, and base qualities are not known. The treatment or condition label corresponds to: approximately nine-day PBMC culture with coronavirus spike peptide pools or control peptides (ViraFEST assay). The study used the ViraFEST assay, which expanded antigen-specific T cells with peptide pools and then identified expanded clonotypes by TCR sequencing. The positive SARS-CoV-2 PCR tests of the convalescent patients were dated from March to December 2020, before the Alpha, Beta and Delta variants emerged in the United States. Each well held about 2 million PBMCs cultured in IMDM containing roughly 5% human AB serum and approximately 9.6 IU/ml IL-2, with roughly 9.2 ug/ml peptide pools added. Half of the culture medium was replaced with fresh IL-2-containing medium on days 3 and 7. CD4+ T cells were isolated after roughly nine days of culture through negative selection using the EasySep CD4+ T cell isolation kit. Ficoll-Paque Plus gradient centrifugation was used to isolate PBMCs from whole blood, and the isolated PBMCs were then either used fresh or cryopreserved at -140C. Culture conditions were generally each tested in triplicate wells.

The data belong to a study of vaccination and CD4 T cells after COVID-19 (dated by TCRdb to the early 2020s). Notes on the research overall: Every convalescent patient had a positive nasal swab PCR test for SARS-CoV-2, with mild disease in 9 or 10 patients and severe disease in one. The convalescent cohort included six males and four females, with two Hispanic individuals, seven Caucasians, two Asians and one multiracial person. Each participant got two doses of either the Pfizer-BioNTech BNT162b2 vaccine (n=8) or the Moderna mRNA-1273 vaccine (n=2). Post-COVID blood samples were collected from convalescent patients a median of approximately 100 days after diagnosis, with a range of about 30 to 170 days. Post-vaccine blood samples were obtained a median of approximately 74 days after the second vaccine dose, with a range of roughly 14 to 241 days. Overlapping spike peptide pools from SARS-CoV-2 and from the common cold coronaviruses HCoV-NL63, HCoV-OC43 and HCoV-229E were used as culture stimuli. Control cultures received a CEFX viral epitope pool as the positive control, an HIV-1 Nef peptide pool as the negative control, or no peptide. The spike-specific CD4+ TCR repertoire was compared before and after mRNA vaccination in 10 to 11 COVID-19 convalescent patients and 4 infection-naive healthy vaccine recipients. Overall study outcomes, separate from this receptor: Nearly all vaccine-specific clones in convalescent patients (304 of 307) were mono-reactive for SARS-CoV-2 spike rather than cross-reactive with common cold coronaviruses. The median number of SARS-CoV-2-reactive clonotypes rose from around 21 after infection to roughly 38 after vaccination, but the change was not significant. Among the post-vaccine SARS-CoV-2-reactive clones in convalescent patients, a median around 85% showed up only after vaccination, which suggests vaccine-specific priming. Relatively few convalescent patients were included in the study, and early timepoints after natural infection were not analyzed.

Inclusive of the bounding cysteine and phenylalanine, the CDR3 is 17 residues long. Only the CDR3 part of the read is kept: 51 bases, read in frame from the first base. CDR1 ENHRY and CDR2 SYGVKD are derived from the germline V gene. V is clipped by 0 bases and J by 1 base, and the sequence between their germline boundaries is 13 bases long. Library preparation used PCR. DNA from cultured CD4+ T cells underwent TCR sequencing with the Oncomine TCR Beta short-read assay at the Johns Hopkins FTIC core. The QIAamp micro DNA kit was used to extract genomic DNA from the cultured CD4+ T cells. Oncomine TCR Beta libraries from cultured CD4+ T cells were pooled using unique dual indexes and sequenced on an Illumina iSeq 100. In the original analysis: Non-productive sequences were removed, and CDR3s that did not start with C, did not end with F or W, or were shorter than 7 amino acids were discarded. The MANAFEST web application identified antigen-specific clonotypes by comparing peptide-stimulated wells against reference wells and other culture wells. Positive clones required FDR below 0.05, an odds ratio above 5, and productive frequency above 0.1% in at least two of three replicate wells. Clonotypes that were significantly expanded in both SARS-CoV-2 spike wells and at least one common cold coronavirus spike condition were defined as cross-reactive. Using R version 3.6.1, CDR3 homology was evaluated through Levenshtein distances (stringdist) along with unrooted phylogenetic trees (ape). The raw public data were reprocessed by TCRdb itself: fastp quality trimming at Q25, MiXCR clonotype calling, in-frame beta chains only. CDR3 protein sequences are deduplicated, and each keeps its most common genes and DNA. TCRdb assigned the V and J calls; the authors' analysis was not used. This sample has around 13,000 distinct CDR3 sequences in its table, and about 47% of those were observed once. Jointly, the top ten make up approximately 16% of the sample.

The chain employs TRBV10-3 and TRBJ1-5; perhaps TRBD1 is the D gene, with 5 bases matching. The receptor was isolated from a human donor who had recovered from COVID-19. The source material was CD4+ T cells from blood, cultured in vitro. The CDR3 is CAISESVGTRSNQPQHF. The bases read TGTGCCATCAGTGAGTCCGTCGGGACCAGGAGCAATCAGCCCCAGCATTTT.